The rows below give T cell receptor beta chains drawn from one sample of a study of T cell changes during pregnancy in multiple sclerosis. Method: immunoSEQ multiplex PCR; TCRdb's copy keeps in-frame clones and lacks some. There are approximately 53,000 clones in the sample; almost 90% occur only once, and around 5% lies in the top ten. Sample: peripheral blood, taken after pregnancy. These receptors were obtained from a female donor in good health, enrolled as a control in a pregnancy study. CDR3s include the opening cysteine and the closing phenylalanine or tryptophan. The order of the fields is J gene, V gene, clone size, D gene, CDR3 protein, CDR3 DNA. D genes are given only for firm matches. Clone size appears in some rows only: once, few, many, or a class for an expanded clone.

>TRBJ1-6|TRBV9|-|TRBD1
CASSDQQGWDSPLHF
TGTGCCAGCAGCGATCAACAGGGGTGGGATTCACCCCTCCACTTT
>TRBJ2-5|TRBV29-1|once|-
CSVVETGQETQYF
TGCAGCGTTGTGGAGACAGGTCAAGAGACCCAGTACTTC
>TRBJ2-5|TRBV7-7|-|-
CASSFEFAAPLQETQYF
TGTGCTAGCAGCTTTGAGTTTGCTGCCCCTCTCCAAGAGACCCAGTACTTC
>TRBJ1-1|TRBV6-1|-|-
CASQRTENTEAFF
TGTGCCAGCCAGAGGACAGAGAACACTGAAGCTTTCTTT
>TRBJ2-1|TRBV7-8|-|-
CASSFLLRYYNEQFF
TGTGCCAGCAGCTTTCTTCTACGCTATTACAATGAGCAGTTCTTC
>TRBJ2-7|TRBV14|-|TRBD2
CASSPKRGPYEQYF
TGTGCCAGCAGCCCCAAGCGGGGCCCCTACGAGCAGTACTTC
>TRBJ2-7|TRBV9|-|-
CASSAGDEQYF
TGTGCCAGCAGCGCGGGGGACGAGCAGTACTTC
>TRBJ1-6|TRBV28|-|-
CASSFTGLNSPLHF
TGTGCCAGCAGTTTCACGGGATTAAATTCACCCCTCCACTTT
>TRBJ2-3|TRBV5-1|-|-
CASSLGSYTDTQYF
TGCGCCAGCAGCTTGGGGTCCTACACAGATACGCAGTATTTT
>TRBJ2-2|TRBV5-1|few|TRBD1
CATRGQANTGELFF
TGCGCCACCAGGGGACAGGCGAACACCGGGGAGCTGTTTTTT
>TRBJ1-5|TRBV4-2|-|-
CASSQVDSDTNQPQHF
TGTGCCAGCAGCCAAGTTGATTCGGACACTAATCAGCCCCAGCATTTT
>TRBJ2-2|TRBV7-7|-|TRBD2
CASSASGGALGELFF
TGTGCCAGCAGCGCAAGCGGGGGGGCCCTCGGGGAGCTGTTTTTT
>TRBJ2-7|TRBV27|-|TRBD2
CASSPSRGDGAYEQYF
TGTGCCAGCAGTCCGTCGCGGGGGGACGGAGCCTACGAGCAGTACTTC
>TRBJ2-7|TRBV19|-|TRBD1
CASSTGTGGLEQYF
TGTGCCAGTAGTACGGGGACAGGGGGCCTCGAGCAGTACTTC
>TRBJ1-1|TRBV10-3|-|TRBD1
CAITDRALGAFF
TGTGCCATCACTGACAGGGCCCTGGGTGCTTTCTTT
>TRBJ2-2|TRBV5-1|-|-
CASSPTASGLNTGELFF
TGCGCCAGCAGCCCCACGGCGAGCGGACTGAACACCGGGGAGCTGTTTTTT
>TRBJ1-2|TRBV7-6|few|-
CASNLNGYNYGYTF
TGTGCCAGCAACCTTAACGGGTATAACTATGGCTACACCTTC
>TRBJ2-7|TRBV4-1|-|-
CASSQEASTYEQYF
TGCGCCAGCAGCCAAGAAGCTTCTACCTACGAGCAGTACTTC
>TRBJ1-2|TRBV5-8|-|-
CASSLLLTDNYGYTF
TGTGCCAGCAGCCTTCTACTTACTGATAACTATGGCTACACCTTC
>TRBJ1-5|TRBV11-3|-|TRBD1
CASSSTGRNQPQHF
TGTGCCAGCAGCTCGACAGGGAGGAATCAGCCCCAGCATTTT
>TRBJ2-7|TRBV28|-|TRBD1
CASRGQGGDEQYF
TGTGCCAGCAGGGGACAGGGAGGAGACGAGCAGTACTTC
>TRBJ2-5|TRBV5-1|-|-
CASSRNSGLEETQYF
TGCGCCAGCAGCCGCAACAGCGGGTTGGAAGAGACCCAGTACTTC
>TRBJ2-5|TRBV7-9|-|TRBD2
CASSNGLEETQYF
TGTGCCAGCAGCAACGGACTAGAGGAGACCCAGTACTTC
>TRBJ2-1|TRBV4-3|-|-
CASSQGISGYNEQFF
TGCGCCAGCAGCCAAGGTATTAGCGGATACAATGAGCAGTTCTTC
>TRBJ2-3|TRBV2|-|TRBD2
CASSPGLAGTDTQYF
TGTGCCAGCAGCCCGGGACTAGCGGGGACAGATACGCAGTATTTT
>TRBJ1-1|TRBV2|once|-
CASRGGVMNTEAFF
TGTGCCAGCAGAGGGGGGGTCATGAACACTGAAGCTTTCTTT
>TRBJ2-2|TRBV5-1|-|-
CASSLGGTNTGELFF
TGCGCCAGCAGCCTAGGAGGAACGAACACCGGGGAGCTGTTTTTT
>TRBJ1-4|TRBV10-3|-|TRBD1
CATGTGSLVGNEKLFF
TGTGCCACCGGGACAGGGTCCCTCGTTGGTAATGAAAAACTGTTTTTT
>TRBJ2-5|TRBV5-1|-|TRBD2
CASSSQLAGGQETQYF
TGCGCCAGCAGCTCTCAACTAGCGGGGGGGCAAGAGACCCAGTACTTC
>TRBJ1-2|TRBV9|-|-
CASRPEERANYGYTF
TGTGCCAGCAGGCCTGAGGAGAGAGCTAACTATGGCTACACCTTC
>TRBJ1-1|TRBV7-8|once|TRBD1
CQTGVLTEAFF
TGCCAGACAGGGGTCCTAACTGAAGCTTTCTTT
>TRBJ1-1|TRBV4-2|few|-
CASSQADTVRIAFF
TGTGCCAGCAGCCAAGCGGACACGGTTCGTATCGCTTTCTTT
>TRBJ2-2|TRBV5-6|-|-
CASSWTGPSGVTGELFF
TGTGCCAGCAGCTGGACAGGACCTTCGGGGGTCACCGGGGAGCTGTTTTTT
>TRBJ1-4|TRBV9|once|-
CASSVAPRVTNEKLFF
TGTGCCAGCAGCGTAGCGCCCAGGGTGACTAATGAAAAACTGTTTTTT
>TRBJ2-2|TRBV14|-|TRBD2
CASSLWSGGAQAGELFF
TGTGCCAGCAGCCTCTGGAGCGGGGGGGCCCAAGCCGGGGAGCTGTTTTTT
>TRBJ1-1|TRBV7-9|-|-
CASSFTQGEAFF
TGTGCCAGCAGCTTCACCCAGGGTGAAGCTTTCTTT
>TRBJ1-4|TRBV5-5|-|TRBD1
CASSWDRAGEEKLFF
TGTGCCAGCAGCTGGGACAGGGCAGGGGAAGAAAAACTGTTTTTT
>TRBJ2-3|TRBV7-9|-|-
CASRPGENTQYF
TGTGCCAGCAGACCGGGAGAGAATACGCAGTATTTT
>TRBJ1-5|TRBV25-1|once|-
CASSPGAGNQPQHF
TGTGCCAGTAGTCCAGGAGCGGGCAATCAGCCCCAGCATTTT
>TRBJ2-3|TRBV2|once|-
CASRGLSNTPDTQYF
TGTGCCAGCAGGGGACTTTCCAACACGCCAGATACGCAGTATTTT
>TRBJ2-2|TRBV7-6|-|TRBD2
CASSLPWTSRSGELFF
TGTGCCAGCAGCTTACCATGGACTAGCCGGAGCGGGGAGCTGTTTTTT
>TRBJ2-5|TRBV11-2|-|TRBD1
CASSPYGDRGRKTQYF
TGTGCCAGCAGCCCCTACGGGGACAGGGGAAGGAAGACCCAGTACTTC
>TRBJ1-2|TRBV2|-|TRBD1
CASTPEDRSLYGYTF
TGTGCCAGCACCCCGGAGGACAGGAGCCTCTATGGCTACACCTTC
>TRBJ2-7|TRBV11-3|-|TRBD1
CASSPFRDSYEQYF
TGTGCCAGCTCACCCTTCCGGGACAGCTACGAGCAGTACTTC
>TRBJ1-6|TRBV4-1|-|-
CASSLGRARRANSPLHF
TGCGCCAGCAGCTTGGGGCGCGCCCGTCGGGCTAATTCACCCCTCCACTTT
>TRBJ1-3|TRBV28|once|TRBD1
CASTVPRRGPGNTIYF
TGTGCCAGCACCGTACCCCGCAGGGGGCCCGGAAACACCATATATTTT
>TRBJ2-1|TRBV27|-|TRBD2
CASSSAGKSYNEQFF
TGTGCCAGCAGCTCAGCGGGAAAGTCCTACAATGAGCAGTTCTTC